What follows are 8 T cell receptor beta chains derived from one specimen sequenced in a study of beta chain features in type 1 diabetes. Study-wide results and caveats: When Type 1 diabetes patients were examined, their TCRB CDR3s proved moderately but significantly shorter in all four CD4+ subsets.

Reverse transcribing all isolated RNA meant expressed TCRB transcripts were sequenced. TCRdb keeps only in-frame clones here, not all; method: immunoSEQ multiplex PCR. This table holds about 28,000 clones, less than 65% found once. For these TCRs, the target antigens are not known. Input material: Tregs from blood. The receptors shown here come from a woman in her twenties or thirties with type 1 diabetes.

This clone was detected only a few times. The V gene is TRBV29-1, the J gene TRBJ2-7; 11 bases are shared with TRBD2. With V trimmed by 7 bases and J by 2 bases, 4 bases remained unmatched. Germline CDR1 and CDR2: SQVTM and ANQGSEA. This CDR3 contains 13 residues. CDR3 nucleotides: TGCAGCGCCGGGACTAGCGGCACCTACGAGCAGTACTTC. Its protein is CSAGTSGTYEQYF.

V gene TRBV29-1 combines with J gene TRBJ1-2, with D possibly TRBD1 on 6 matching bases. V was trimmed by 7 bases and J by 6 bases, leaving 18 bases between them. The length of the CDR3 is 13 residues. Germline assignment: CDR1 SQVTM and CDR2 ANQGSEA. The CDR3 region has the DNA TGCAGCGCTGAGGGGGGGAGTCTGGATGGCTACACCTTC. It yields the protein CSAEGGSLDGYTF. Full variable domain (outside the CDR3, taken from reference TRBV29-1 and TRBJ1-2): SAVISQKPSRDICQRGTSLTIQCQVDSQVTMMFWYRQQPGQSLTLIATANQGSEATYESGFVIDKFPISRPNLTFSTLTVSNMSPEDSSIYLCSAEGGSLDGYTFGSGTRLTVV.

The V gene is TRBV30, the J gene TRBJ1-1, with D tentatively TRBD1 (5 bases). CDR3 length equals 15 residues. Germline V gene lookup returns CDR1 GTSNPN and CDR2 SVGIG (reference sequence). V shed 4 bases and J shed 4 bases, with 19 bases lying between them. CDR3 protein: CAWKGSGKVSTEAFF. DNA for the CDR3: TGTGCCTGGAAGGGCTCAGGGAAGGTGAGCACTGAAGCTTTCTTT.

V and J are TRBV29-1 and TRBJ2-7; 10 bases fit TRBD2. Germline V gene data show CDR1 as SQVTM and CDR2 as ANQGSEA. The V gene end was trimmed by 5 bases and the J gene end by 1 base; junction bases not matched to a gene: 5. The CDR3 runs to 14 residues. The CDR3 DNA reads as TGCAGCGTTCGTAGCGGGAGGAGGTCCTACGAGCAGTACTTC. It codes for CSVRSGRRSYEQYF.

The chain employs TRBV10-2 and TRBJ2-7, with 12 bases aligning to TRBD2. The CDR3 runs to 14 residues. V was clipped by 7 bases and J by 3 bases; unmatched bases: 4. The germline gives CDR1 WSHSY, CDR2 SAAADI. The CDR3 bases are TGCGCCAGCAAACGACTAGCGGGAGACTACGAGCAGTACTTC. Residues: CASKRLAGDYEQYF.

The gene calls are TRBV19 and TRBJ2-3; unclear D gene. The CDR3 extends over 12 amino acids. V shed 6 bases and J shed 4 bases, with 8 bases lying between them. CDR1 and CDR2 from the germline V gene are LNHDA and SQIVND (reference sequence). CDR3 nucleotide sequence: TGTGCCAGTAGCCTAACGGCAGATACGCAGTATTTT. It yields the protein CASSLTADTQYF.

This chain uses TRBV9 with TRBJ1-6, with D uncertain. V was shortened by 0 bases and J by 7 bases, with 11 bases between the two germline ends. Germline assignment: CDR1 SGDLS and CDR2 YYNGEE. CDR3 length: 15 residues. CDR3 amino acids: CASSVGFDGNSPLHF. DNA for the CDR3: TGTGCCAGCAGCGTAGGGTTCGACGGGAATTCACCCCTCCACTTT.

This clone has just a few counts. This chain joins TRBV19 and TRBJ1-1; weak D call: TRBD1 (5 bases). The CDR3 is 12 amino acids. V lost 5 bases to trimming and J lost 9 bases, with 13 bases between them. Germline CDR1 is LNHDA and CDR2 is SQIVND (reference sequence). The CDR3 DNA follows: TGTGCCAGTAGTCTGGTGGGGGGGAAAGCTTTCTTT. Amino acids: CASSLVGGKAFF. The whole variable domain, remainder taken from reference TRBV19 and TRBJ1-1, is DGGITQSPKYLFRKEGQNVTLSCEQNLNHDAMYWYRQDPGQGLRLIYYSQIVNDFQKGDIAEGYSVSREKKESFPLTVTSAQKNPTAFYLCASSLVGGKAFFGQGTRLTVV.